The source of this TCR beta chain is a study of blood T cells in healthy people across ages. Germline V gene sequence: CDR1 SGHRS, CDR2 YFSETQ. V lost 0 bases and J 9 bases, leaving 7 bases between the germline ends. The CDR3 has 13 residues. Study-wide findings and caveats: With naive T cell percentage, TCR beta diversity showed a strong correlation. Age brought a roughly linear fall in TCR beta diversity measured per million T cells.

Next came a second PCR, run for about 6 to 12 cycles, which used a sample-barcoded 5' primer along with a J-beta primer mix. TCRdb recomputed calls from the 5' RACE reads with MiXCR, one row per CDR3 protein. The sample shows around 1,600,000 distinct CDR3 sequences, less than 45% of them seen only once. This clonotype was seen a handful of times. Antigen: not known. The sequence derives from a woman aged 18-29 years in good health. The rearrangement uses TRBV5-1 and TRBJ1-6; D uncertain. The sequencing sample was made of blood. The CDR3: CASSLDGVSPLHF. The CDR3 DNA follows: TGCGCCAGCAGCTTGGATGGTGTTTCACCCCTCCACTTT. Filled out from reference TRBV5-1 and TRBJ1-6, the complete variable domain reads KAGVTQTPRYLIKTRGQQVTLSCSPISGHRSVSWYQQTPGQGLQFLFEYFSETQRNKGNFPGRFSGRQFSNSRSEMNVSTLELGDSALYLCASSLDGVSPLHFGNGTRLTVT.